The T cell receptor beta chain under discussion was sequenced for a study of cytomegalovirus exposure and HLA in healthy donors. The V segment lost 4 bases and the J segment 1 base; nucleotides outside the gene matches: 15. The CDR3 has 20 residues. Per germline, CDR1 MDHEN and CDR2 SYDVKM. Study observations and caveats: In an earlier analysis, productive rearrangement rates for most beta V segments clustered near 87% or 30%.

PCR amplification relied on 60 Vbeta primers (plus 13 Jbeta primers). Some clones are missing from TCRdb's copy, which holds only in-frame ones; the method was immunoSEQ multiplex PCR. The repertoire includes roughly 120,000 clones, 79% of them detected once, and 3.5% to 4.5% sits in the top ten. Worth noting for this clone: Its specificity is unknown.

The sequencing sample was made of PBMCs. The chain is built from TRBV28 and TRBJ2-2; TRBD2 aligns across 10 bases. This clonotype originated in a man younger than 40 in good health and CMV-seropositive. CDR3 coding DNA: TGTGCCAGCAGTTCCCTCCAGCTAGCGGGAGTCTTCCAGAACACCGGGGAGCTGTTTTTT. Its protein product is CASSSLQLAGVFQNTGELFF.